One sample yielded the 2 T cell receptor beta chains listed below, sequenced in a study of molecular identifiers for immune sequencing clone quantification. From the PCR reads, TCRdb called clonotypes with MiXCR, one entry per CDR3 protein. The table lists about 97,000 distinct CDR3 sequences, 24% of them singletons. The sample was naive CD8+ T cells from blood, with Jurkat cell RNA spiked in. The subset is: FACS-sorted CD8+CD4-CCR7+CD45RA+ naive T cells. These receptors were obtained from a human donor in good health. Some libraries in this study had Jurkat cell RNA spiked in.

Many counts were recorded for this clonotype. The chain links TRBV6-6 to TRBJ2-7; 7 nucleotides match TRBD1. The CDR3 runs 14 residues. The germline V gene has CDR1 MNHNY and CDR2 SVGAGI (reference sequence). V was clipped by 2 bases and J by 3 bases; unmatched bases: 4. The CDR3 DNA is TGTGCCAGCAGTTACCAGGGACAGTACTACGAGCAGTACTTC. Its translation is CASSYQGQYYEQYF.

In this sample, this clonotype turned up many times. V is TRBV12-3 or TRBV12-4 and J is TRBJ1-1; D unresolved. The CDR3 contains 15 residues. Deletions cut 6 bases from V and 0 bases from J, with 14 bases between. The CDR3 region has the DNA TGTGCCAGCAGACAAAGGACCGACATGAACACTGAAGCTTTCTTT. The encoded protein is CASRQRTDMNTEAFF.